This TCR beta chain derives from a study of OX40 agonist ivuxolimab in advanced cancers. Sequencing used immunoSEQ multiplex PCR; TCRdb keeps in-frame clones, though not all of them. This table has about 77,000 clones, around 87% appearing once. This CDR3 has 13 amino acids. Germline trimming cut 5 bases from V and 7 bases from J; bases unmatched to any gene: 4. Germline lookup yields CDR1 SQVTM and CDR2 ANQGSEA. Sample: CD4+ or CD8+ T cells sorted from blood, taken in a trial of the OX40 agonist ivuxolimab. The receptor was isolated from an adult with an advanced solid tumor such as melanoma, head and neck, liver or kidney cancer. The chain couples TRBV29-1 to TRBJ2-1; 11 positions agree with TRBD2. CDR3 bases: TGCAGCGTTTCCGGGACTAGCGGTAATGAGCAGTTCTTC. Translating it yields CSVSGTSGNEQFF.